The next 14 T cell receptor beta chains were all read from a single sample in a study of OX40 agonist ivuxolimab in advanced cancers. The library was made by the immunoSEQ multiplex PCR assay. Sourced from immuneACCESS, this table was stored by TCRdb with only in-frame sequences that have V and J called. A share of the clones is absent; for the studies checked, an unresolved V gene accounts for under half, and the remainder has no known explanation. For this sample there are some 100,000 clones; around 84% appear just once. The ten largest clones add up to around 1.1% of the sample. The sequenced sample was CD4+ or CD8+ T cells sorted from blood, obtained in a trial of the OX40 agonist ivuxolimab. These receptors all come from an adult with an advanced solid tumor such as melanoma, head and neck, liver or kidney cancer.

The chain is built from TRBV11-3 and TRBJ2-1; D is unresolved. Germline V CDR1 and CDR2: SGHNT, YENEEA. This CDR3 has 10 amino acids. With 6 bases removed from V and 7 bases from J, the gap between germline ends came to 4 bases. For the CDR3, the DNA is TGTGCCAGCAGTCAGAATGAGCAGTTCTTC. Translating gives CASSQNEQFF.

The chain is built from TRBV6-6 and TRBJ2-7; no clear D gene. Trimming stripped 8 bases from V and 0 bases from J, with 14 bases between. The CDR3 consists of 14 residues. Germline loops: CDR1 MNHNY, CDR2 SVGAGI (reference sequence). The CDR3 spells CASENTGGSYEQYF. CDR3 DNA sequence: TGTGCCAGCGAGAATACGGGCGGCTCCTACGAGCAGTACTTC.

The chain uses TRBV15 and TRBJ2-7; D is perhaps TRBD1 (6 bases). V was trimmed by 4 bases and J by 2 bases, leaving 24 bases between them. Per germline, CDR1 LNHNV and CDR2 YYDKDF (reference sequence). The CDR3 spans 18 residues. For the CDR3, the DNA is TGTGCCACCAGCACCCATAAGGGGGTAAAAACCCCAGCCTACGAGCAGTACTTC. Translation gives CATSTHKGVKTPAYEQYF.

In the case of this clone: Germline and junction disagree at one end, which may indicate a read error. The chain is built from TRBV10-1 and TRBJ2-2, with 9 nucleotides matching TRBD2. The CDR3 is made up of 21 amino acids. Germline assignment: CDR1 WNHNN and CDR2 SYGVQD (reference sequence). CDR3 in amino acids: CASSESDLLAGIPPPDRGAVF. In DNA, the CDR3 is TGCGCCAGCAGTGAGTCGGATCTTCTAGCGGGGATCCCCCCTCCGGACCGGGGAGCTGTTTTT.

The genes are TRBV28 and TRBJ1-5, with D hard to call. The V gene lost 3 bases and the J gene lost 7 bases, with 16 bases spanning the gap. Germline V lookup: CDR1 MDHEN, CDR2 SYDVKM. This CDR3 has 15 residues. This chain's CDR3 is CASSFIRVLTQPQHF. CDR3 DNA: TGTGCCAGCAGTTTTATAAGGGTTCTTACCCAGCCCCAGCATTTT.

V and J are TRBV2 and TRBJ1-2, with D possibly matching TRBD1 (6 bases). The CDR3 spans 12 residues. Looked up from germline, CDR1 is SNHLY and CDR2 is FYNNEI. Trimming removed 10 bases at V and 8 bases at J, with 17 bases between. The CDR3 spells CATQWGAGGYTF. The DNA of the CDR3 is TGTGCCACCCAATGGGGGGCGGGGGGCTACACCTTC.

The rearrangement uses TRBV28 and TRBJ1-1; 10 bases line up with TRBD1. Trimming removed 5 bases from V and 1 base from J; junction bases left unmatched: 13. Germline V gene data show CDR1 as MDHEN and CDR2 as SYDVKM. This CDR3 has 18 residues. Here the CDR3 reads CASSVTGTGVRGNTEAFF. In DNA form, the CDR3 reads TGTGCCAGCAGTGTCACCGGGACAGGGGTCCGGGGGAACACTGAAGCTTTCTTT.

The CDR3 DNA is TGCGCCAGCAGCCAAGACTTTGCCGGGGAGCTGTTTTTT. It specifies CASSQDFAGELFF. The V call is TRBV4-1, the J call TRBJ2-2; D is undetermined. Germline V CDR1 and CDR2: MGHRA, YSYEKL. The CDR3 is made up of 13 amino acids. The V end was cut by 0 bases, the J end by 6 bases, with 5 bases between.

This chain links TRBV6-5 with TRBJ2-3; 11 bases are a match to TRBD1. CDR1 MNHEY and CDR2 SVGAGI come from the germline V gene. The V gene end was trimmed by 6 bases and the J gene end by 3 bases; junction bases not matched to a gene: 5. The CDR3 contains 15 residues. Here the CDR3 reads CASSTDRGRTDTQYF. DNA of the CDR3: TGTGCCAGCAGCACGGACAGGGGGCGGACAGATACGCAGTATTTT.

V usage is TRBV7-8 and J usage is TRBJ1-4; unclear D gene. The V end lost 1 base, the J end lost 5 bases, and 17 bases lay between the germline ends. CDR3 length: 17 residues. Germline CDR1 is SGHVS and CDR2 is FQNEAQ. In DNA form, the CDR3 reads TGTGCCAGCAGCTTAGTAGTCTTCGGCAGTGCCAATGAAAAACTGTTTTTT. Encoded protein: CASSLVVFGSANEKLFF. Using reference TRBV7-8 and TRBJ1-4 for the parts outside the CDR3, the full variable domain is GAGVSQSPRYKVAKRGQDVALRCDPISGHVSLFWYQQALGQGPEFLTYFQNEAQLDKSGLPSDRFFAERPEGSVSTLKIQRTQQEDSAVYLCASSLVVFGSANEKLFFGSGTQLSVL.

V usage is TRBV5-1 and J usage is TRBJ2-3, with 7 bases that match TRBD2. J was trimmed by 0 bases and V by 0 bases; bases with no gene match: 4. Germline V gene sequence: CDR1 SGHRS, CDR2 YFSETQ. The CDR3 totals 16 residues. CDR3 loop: CASSLALAASTDTQYF. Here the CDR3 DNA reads TGCGCCAGCAGCTTGGCTCTAGCGGCAAGCACAGATACGCAGTATTTT. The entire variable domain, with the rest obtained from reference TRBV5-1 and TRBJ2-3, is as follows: KAGVTQTPRYLIKTRGQQVTLSCSPISGHRSVSWYQQTPGQGLQFLFEYFSETQRNKGNFPGRFSGRQFSNSRSEMNVSTLELGDSALYLCASSLALAASTDTQYFGPGTRLTVL.

The CDR3 reads CASSRDRVTITDTQYF. DNA of the CDR3: TGCGCCAGCAGCCGGGACAGGGTAACCATCACGGATACGCAGTATTTT. The chain is built from TRBV10-1 and TRBJ2-3; 9 nucleotides line up with TRBD1. V shed 6 bases, J shed 6 bases, and the junction held 13 bases outside the gene matches. Germline CDR1 reads WNHNN; CDR2 reads SYGVQD (reference sequence). There are 16 residues in the CDR3.

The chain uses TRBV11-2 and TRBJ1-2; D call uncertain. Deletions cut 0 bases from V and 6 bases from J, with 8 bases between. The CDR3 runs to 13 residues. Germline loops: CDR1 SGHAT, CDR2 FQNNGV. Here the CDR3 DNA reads TGTGCCAGCAGCTTAGATCACGGGGATGGCTACACCTTC. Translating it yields CASSLDHGDGYTF.

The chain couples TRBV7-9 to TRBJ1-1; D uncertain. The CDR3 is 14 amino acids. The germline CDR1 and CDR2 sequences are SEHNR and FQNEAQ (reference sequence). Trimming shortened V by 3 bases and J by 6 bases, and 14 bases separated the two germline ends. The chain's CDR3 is CASSLDDPRAEAFF. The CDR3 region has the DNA TGTGCCAGCAGCTTGGATGACCCTCGAGCTGAAGCTTTCTTT.